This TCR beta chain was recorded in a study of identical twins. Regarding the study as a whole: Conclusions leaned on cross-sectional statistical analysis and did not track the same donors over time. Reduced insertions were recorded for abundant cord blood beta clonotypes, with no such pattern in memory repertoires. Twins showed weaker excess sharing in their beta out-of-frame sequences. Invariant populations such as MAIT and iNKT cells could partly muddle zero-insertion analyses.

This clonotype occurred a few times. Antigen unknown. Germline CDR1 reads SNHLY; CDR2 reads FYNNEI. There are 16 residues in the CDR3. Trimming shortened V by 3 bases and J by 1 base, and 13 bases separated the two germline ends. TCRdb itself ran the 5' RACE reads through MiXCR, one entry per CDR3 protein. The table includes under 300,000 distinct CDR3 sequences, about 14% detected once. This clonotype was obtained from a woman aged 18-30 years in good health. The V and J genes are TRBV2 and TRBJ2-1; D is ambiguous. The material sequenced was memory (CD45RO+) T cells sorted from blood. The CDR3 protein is CASSESVFWSYNEQFF. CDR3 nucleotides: TGTGCCAGCAGTGAGTCCGTTTTTTGGTCCTACAATGAGCAGTTCTTC.